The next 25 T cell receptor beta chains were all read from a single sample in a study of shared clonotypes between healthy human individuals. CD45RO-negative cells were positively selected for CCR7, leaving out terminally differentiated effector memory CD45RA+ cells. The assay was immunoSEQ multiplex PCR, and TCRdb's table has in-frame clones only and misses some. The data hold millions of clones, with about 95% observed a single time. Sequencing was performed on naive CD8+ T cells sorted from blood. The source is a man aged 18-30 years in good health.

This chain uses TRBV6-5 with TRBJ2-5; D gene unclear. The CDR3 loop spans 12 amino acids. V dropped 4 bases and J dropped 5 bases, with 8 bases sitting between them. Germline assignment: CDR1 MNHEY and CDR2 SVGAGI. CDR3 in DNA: TGTGCCAGCAGTTCCCAAGAGGAGACCCAGTACTTC. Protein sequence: CASSSQEETQYF.

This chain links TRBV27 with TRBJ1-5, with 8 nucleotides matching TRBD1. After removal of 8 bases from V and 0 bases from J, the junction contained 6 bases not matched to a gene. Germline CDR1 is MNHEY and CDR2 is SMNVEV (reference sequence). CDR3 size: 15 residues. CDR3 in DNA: TGTGCCAGCCAACAGGGGGGCTATAGCAATCAGCCCCAGCATTTT. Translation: CASQQGGYSNQPQHF.

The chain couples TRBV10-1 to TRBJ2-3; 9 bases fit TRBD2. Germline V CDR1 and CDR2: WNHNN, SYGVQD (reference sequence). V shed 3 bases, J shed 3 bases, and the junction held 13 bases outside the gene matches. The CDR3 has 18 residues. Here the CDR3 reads CASSEFSSGEEGTDTQYF. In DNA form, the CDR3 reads TGCGCCAGCAGTGAATTTTCTAGCGGGGAAGAGGGGACAGATACGCAGTATTTT.

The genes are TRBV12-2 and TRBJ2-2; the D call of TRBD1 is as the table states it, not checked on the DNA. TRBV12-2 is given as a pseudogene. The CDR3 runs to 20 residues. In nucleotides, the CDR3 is TGTGCAAGTCGCTCAGTCAGGAGACAGGGGGGCCCAGGCAACACCGGGGAGCTGTTTTTT. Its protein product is CASRSVRRQGGPGNTGELFF.

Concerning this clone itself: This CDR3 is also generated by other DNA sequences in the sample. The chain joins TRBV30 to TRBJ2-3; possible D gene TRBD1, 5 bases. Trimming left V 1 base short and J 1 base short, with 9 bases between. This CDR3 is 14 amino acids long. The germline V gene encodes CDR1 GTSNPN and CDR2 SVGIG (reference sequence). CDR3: CAWSEGAGTDTQYF. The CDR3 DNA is TGTGCCTGGAGTGAAGGGGCAGGCACAGATACGCAGTATTTT.

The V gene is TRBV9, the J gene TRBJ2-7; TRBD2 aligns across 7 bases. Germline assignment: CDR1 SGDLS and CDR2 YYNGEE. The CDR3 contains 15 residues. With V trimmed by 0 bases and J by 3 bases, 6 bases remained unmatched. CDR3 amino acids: CASSVGGSGDYEQYF. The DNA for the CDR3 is TGTGCCAGCAGCGTAGGGGGAAGCGGGGACTACGAGCAGTACTTC.

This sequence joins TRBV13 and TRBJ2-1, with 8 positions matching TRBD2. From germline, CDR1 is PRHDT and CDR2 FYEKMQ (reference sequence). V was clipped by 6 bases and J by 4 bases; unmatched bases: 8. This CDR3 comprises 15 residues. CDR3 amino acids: CASRVLAGRYNEQFF. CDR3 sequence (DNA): TGTGCCAGCAGAGTCCTAGCGGGCCGTTACAATGAGCAGTTCTTC. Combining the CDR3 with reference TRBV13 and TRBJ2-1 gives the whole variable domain AAGVIQSPRHLIKEKRETATLKCYPIPRHDTVYWYQQGPGQDPQFLISFYEKMQSDKGSIPDRFSAQQFSDYHSELNMSSLELGDSALYFCASRVLAGRYNEQFFGPGTRLTVL.

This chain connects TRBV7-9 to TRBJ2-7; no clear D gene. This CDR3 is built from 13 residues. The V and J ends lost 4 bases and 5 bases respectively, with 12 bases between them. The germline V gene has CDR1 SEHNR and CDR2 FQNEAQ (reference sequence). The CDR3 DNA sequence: TGTGCCAGCAGCTGGAGCGCTAGGAACGAGCAGTACTTC. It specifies CASSWSARNEQYF.

For the CDR3, the DNA is TGCGCCAGCAGCCAAGAAAGTGACAGGGGGTACGAGCAGTACTTC. Translating gives CASSQESDRGYEQYF. This chain uses TRBV4-1 with TRBJ2-7; 9 bases align to TRBD1. CDR3 size: 15 residues. The V gene's germline CDR1 is MGHRA and CDR2 YSYEKL. Trimming removed 0 bases from V and 4 bases from J; junction bases left unmatched: 4.

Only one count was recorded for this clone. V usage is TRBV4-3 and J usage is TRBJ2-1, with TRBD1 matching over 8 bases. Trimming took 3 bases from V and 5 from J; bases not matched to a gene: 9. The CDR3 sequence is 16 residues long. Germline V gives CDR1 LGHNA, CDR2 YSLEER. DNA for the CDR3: TGCGCCAGCAGCCAGCTTATACAGGGGGTCCACAATGAGCAGTTCTTC. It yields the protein CASSQLIQGVHNEQFF.

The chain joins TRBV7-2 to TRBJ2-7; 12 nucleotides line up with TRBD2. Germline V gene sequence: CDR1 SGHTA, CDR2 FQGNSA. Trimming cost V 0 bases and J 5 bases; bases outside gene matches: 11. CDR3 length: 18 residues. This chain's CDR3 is CASSLAVPTSGSANEQYF. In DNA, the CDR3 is TGTGCCAGCAGCTTAGCGGTCCCGACTAGCGGGAGTGCCAACGAGCAGTACTTC.

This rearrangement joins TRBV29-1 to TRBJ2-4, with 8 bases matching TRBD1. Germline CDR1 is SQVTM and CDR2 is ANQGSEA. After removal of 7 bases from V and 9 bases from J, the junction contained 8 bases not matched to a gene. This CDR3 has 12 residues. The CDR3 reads CSAPGQDGIQYF. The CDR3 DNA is TGCAGCGCTCCGGGACAGGATGGCATTCAGTACTTC.

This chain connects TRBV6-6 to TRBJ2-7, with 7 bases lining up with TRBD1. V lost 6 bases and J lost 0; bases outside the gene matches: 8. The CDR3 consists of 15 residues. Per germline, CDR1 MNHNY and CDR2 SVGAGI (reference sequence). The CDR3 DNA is TGTGCCAGCAGCGGGTGGGACAGCTCCTCCTACGAGCAGTACTTC. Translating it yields CASSGWDSSSYEQYF.

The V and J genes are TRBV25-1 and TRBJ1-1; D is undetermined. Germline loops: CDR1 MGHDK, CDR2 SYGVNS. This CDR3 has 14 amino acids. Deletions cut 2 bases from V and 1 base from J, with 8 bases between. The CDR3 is CASSESWQNTEAFF. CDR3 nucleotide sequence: TGTGCCAGCAGTGAAAGTTGGCAGAACACTGAAGCTTTCTTT.

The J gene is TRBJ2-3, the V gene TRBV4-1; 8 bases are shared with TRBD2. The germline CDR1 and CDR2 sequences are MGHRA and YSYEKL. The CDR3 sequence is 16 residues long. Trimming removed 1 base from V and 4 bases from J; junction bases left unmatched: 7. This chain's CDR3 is CASSQGSGRSPDTQYF. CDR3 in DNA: TGCGCCAGCAGCCAAGGAAGCGGGAGATCTCCAGATACGCAGTATTTT.

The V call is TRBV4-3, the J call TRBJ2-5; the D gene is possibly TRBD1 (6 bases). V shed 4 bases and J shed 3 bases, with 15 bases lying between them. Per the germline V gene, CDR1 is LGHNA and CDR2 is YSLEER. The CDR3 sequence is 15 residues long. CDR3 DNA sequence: TGCGCCAGCAGCCCCTCTAGGTCAGGGGAAGAGACCCAGTACTTC. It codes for CASSPSRSGEETQYF.

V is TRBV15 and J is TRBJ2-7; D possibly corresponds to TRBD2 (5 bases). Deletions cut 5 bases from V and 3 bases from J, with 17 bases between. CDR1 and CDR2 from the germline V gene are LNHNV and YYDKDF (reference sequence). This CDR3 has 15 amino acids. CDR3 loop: CATSGSLTLVYEQYF. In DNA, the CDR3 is TGTGCCACCAGCGGCTCACTCACACTAGTCTACGAGCAGTACTTC.

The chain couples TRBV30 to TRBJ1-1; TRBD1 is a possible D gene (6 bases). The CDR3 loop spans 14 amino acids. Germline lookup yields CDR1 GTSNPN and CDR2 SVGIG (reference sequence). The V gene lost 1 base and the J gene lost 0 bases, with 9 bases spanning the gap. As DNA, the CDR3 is TGTGCCTGGAGTGAGAGGGGGGTGAACACTGAAGCTTTCTTT. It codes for CAWSERGVNTEAFF.

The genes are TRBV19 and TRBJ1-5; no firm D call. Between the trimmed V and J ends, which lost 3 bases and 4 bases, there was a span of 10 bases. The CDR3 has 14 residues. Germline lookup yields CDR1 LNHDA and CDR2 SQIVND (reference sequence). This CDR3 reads CASSINSPNQPQHF. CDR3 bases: TGTGCCAGTAGTATTAACAGCCCAAATCAGCCCCAGCATTTT. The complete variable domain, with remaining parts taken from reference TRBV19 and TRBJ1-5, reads DGGITQSPKYLFRKEGQNVTLSCEQNLNHDAMYWYRQDPGQGLRLIYYSQIVNDFQKGDIAEGYSVSREKKESFPLTVTSAQKNPTAFYLCASSINSPNQPQHFGDGTRLSIL.

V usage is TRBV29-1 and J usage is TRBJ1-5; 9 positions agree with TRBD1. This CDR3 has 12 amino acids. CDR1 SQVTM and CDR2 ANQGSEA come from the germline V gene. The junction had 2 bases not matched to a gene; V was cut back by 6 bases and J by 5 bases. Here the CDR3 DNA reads TGCAGCGTCCGGACAGGGGATCAGCCCCAGCATTTT. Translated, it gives CSVRTGDQPQHF.

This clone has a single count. The CDR3 DNA is TGTGCCAGCAGTGTGGCCTACTCTGGGGCCAACGTCCTGACTTTC. Translating it yields CASSVAYSGANVLTF. The V and J genes are TRBV2 and TRBJ2-6; no definite D call. This CDR3 comprises 15 residues. Trimming removed 4 bases at V and 0 bases at J, with 7 bases between. Germline-derived CDR1 and CDR2 are SNHLY and FYNNEI.

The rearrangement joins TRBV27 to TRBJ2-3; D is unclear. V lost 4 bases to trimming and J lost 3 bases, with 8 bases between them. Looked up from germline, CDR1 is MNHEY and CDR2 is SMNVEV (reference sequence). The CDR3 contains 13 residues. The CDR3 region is CASSSLITDTQYF. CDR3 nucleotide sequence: TGTGCCAGCAGTTCACTCATAACAGATACGCAGTATTTT.

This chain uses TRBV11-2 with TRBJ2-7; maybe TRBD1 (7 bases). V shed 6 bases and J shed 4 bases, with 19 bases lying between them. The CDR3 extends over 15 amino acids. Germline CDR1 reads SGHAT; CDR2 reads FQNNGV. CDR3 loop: CASSTYRETGYEQYF. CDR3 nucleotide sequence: TGTGCCAGCAGTACTTATCGGGAGACAGGGTACGAGCAGTACTTC.

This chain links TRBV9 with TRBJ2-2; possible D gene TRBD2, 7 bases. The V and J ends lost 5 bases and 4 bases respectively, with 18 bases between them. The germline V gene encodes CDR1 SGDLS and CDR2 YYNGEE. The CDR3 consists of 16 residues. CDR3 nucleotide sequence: TGTGCCAGCAGTAAAGAGGCGGGGGCCTCCACCGGGGAGCTGTTTTTT. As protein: CASSKEAGASTGELFF. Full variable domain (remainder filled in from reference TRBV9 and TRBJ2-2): DSGVTQTPKHLITATGQRVTLRCSPRSGDLSVYWYQQSLDQGLQFLIQYYNGEERAKGNILERFSAQQFPDLHSELNLSSLELGDSALYFCASSKEAGASTGELFFGEGSRLTVL.

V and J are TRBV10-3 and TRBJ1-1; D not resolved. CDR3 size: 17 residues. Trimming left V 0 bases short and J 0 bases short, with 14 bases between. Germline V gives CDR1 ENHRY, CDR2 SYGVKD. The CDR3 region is CAISESISGWVNTEAFF. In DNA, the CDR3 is TGTGCCATCAGTGAGTCGATCAGTGGATGGGTGAACACTGAAGCTTTCTTT.